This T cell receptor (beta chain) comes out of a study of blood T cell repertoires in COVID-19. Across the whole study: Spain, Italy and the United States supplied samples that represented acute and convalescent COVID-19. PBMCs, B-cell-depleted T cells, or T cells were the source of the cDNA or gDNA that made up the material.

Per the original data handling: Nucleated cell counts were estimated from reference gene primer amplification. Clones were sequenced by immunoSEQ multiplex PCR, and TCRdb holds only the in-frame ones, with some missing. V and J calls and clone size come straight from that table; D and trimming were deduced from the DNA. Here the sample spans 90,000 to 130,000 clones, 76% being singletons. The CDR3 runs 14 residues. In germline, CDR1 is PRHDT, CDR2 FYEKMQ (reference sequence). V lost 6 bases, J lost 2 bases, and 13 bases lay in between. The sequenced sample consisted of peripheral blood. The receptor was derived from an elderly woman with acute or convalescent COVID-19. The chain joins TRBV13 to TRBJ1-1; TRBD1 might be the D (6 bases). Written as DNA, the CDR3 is TGTGCCAGCAGGGCGTTAGGGGGAAACACTGAAGCTTTCTTT. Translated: CASRALGGNTEAFF.